This TCR beta chain appears in the sequencing data of a study of PD-L1 blockade in urothelial cancer. The wider study: Prior exposure to chemotherapy in patients amounted to 0 to 3 regimens received. Researchers found blood samples held a median of roughly 140,000 T cells.

As to this clone: Its antigen is currently unknown.

This sample's time point: pretreatment peripheral blood. From germline, CDR1 is LNHDA and CDR2 SQIVND (reference sequence). With V trimmed by 5 bases and J by 8 bases, 7 bases remained unmatched. This CDR3 is built from 13 residues. Using immunoSEQ multiplex PCR, the repertoire was profiled, and TCRdb retains in-frame clones only, with some absent. This table holds about 130,000 clones, 70% to 85% found once. Study-wide results and caveats: Pretreatment peripheral blood TCR clonality that fell below the median predicted better survival among the patients studied.

This TCR was sampled from a man over 45 with urothelial cancer. The material was PBMCs, obtained around atezolizumab (anti-PD-L1) treatment. The chain carries TRBV19 and TRBJ1-2, with 8 bases matching TRBD1. DNA for the CDR3: TGTGCCAGTAGTGGACAGGGAGTAGGGGGCTACACCTTC. It encodes CASSGQGVGGYTF.